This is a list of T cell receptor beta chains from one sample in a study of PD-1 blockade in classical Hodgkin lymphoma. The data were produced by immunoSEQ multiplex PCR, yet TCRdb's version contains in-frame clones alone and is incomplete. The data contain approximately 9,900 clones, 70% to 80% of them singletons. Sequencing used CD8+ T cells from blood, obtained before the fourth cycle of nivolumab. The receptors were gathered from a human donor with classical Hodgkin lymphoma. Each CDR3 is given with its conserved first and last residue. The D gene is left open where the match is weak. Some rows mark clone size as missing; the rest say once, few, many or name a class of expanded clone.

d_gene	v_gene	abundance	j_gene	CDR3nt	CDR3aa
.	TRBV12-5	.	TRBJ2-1	TGTGCTAGTGGTCCGACCCGGGACAACAACAATGAGCAGTTCTTC	CASGPTRDNNNEQFF
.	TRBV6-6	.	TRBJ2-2	TGTGCCAGCAGTTACGCAAGGGGACCCGGGGAGCTGTTTTTT	CASSYARGPGELFF
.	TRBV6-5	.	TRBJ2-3	TGTGCCAGCAGTTACGGGCAGGGGGGTGCAGATACGCAGTATTTT	CASSYGQGGADTQYF
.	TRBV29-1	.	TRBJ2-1	TGCAGCGTGACTAGTAACCATGAGCAGTTCTTC	CSVTSNHEQFF
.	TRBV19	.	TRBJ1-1	TGTGCCAGTAGTTGGGATCGCGATCGAGACAGCATGAACACTGAAGCTTTCTTT	CASSWDRDRDSMNTEAFF
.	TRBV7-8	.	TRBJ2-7	TGTGCCAGCAGCGGGTGGGGGGCCTCCTACGAGCAGTACTTC	CASSGWGASYEQYF
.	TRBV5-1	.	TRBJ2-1	TGCGCCAGCAGCTTGGTAGGGGGGGCTAACAATGAGCAGTTCTTC	CASSLVGGANNEQFF
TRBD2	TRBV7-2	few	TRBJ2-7	TGTGCCAGCAGAGCGGGGCACTCCTACGAGCAGTACTTC	CASRAGHSYEQYF
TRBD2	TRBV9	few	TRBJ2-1	TGTGCCAGCAGCGTCGGCCTAGCGGGGGGGAGAGAGCAGTTCTTC	CASSVGLAGGREQFF
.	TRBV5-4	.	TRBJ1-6	TGTGCCAGCAGTCCTGGACGCCTCTATAATTCACCCCTCCACTTT	CASSPGRLYNSPLHF
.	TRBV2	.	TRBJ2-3	TGTGCCAGCAGTCGCACAAGAAATTCTGCAATAGATACGCAGTATTTT	CASSRTRNSAIDTQYF
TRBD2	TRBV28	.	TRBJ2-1	TGTGCCAGCAGCGGAGCGGGGGAAAACAATGAGCAGTTCTTC	CASSGAGENNEQFF
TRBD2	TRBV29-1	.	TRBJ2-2	TGCAGCGTTGCGGGACTAGCGGGGGGGCCCGACACCGGGGAGCTGTTTTTT	CSVAGLAGGPDTGELFF
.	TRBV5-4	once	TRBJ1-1	TGTGCCAGCAGCTTGGCGGTGAACACTGAAGCTTTCTTT	CASSLAVNTEAFF
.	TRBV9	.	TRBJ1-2	TGTGCCAGCAGCGTCCGGGACAAAGATTCCTATGGCTACACCTTC	CASSVRDKDSYGYTF
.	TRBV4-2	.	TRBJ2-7	TGTGCCAGCAGCCAGAAAATCAGGGCTGATGGGTCCTACGAGCAGTACTTC	CASSQKIRADGSYEQYF
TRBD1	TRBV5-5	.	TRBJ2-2	TGTGCCAGCAGCCCGGGGTTGTGGGACAGGGGGTCGAACACCGGGGAGCTGTTTTTT	CASSPGLWDRGSNTGELFF
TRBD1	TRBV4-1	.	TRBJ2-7	TGCGCCAGCAGTCCCCAGGGGACAGGGGGCTACGAGCAGTACTTC	CASSPQGTGGYEQYF
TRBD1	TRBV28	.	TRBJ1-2	TGTGCCAGCAGTTTGGACAGGGTTGCTAACTATGGCTACACCTTC	CASSLDRVANYGYTF
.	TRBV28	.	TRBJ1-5	TGTGCCAGCAGTTTTGGGGGGGGAAGCAATCAGCCCCAGCATTTT	CASSFGGGSNQPQHF
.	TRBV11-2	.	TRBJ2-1	TGTGCCAGCAGCTTACGTTACAATGAGCAGTTCTTC	CASSLRYNEQFF
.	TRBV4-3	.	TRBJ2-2	TGCGCCAGCAGCCAAGCGGGGTGGGGGACCGGGGAGCTGTTTTTT	CASSQAGWGTGELFF
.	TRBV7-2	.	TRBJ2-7	TGTGCCAGCAGCTTAGGGGGGCAATCCTACGAGCAGTACTTC	CASSLGGQSYEQYF
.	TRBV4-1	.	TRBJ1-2	TGCGCCAGCAGCCACCGGGCATTGAACTATGGCTACACCTTC	CASSHRALNYGYTF
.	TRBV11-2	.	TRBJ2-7	TGTGCCAGCAGCTTAGGGCTAGACTACGAGCAGTACTTC	CASSLGLDYEQYF
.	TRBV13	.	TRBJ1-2	TGTGCCAGCATACAGGGCAAGGGCGGCTACACCTTC	CASIQGKGGYTF
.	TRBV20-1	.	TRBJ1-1	TGCGAGGTGGGAGGAAACACTGAAGCTTTCTTT	CEVGGNTEAFF
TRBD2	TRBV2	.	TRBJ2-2	TGTGCCAGCAGTTCCCCTAGCGGGAGGGCCCAATGGGGCGGGGAGCTGTTTTTT	CASSSPSGRAQWGGELFF
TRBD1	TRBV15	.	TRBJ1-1	TGTGCCACCAGCACCCTAGGCCGACAGGGGGAGGACACTGAAGCTTTCTTT	CATSTLGRQGEDTEAFF
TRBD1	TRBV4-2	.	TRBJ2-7	TGTGCCAGCAGCCAAGGGGACAGCTTCTACGAGCAGTACTTC	CASSQGDSFYEQYF
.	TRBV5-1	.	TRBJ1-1	TGCGCCAGCAGCTTGGGGACAGCGTTCACTGAAGCTTTCTTT	CASSLGTAFTEAFF
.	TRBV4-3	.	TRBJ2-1	TGCGCCAGCAGCCCAACTTCGAGCTCCTACAATGAGCAGTTCTTC	CASSPTSSSYNEQFF
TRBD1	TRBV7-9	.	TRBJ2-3	TGTGCCAGCAGCTTAGGCGGGACAGGGAGCACAGATACGCAGTATTTT	CASSLGGTGSTDTQYF
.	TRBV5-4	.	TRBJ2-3	TGTGCCAGGTTGGAAGGGGTATTGACAGATACGCAGTATTTT	CARLEGVLTDTQYF
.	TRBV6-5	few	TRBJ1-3	TGTGCCAGCAGTTACGGCGTAGCAGGGAGGGACACCATATATTTT	CASSYGVAGRDTIYF
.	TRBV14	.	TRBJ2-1	TGTGCCAGCAGCCAAATTTGGAATGAGCAGTTCTTC	CASSQIWNEQFF
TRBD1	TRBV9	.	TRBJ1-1	TGTGCCAGCAGCCCCGGGACAGTAAACACTGAAGCTTTCTTT	CASSPGTVNTEAFF
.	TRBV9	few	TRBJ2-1	TGTGCCAGCAGCGTAGCCGGGTCCCCCTACAATGAGCAGTTCTTC	CASSVAGSPYNEQFF
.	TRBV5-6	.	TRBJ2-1	TGTGCCAGCAGCCCCCCAGGGGCGTCCTACAATGAGCAGTTCTTC	CASSPPGASYNEQFF
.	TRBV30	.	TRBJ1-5	TGTGCCTGGAGTGTAGGATCTGGGCAGCCCCAGCATTTT	CAWSVGSGQPQHF
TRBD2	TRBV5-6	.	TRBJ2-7	TGTGCCAGCCGACGGGCGGGAGTTGGTCTCCACGAGCAGTACTTC	CASRRAGVGLHEQYF
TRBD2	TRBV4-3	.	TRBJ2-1	TGCGCCAGCAGCCAAGATGAGACTAGCAGCCTTTACAATGAGCAGTTCTTC	CASSQDETSSLYNEQFF
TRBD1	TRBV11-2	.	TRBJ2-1	TGTGCCAGCAGCCACGCGACAGGGTACAATGAGCAGTTCTTC	CASSHATGYNEQFF
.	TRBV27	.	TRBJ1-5	TGTGCCAGCGGGACACAATTCAATCAGCCCCAGCATTTT	CASGTQFNQPQHF
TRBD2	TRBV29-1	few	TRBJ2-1	TGCAGCGTTGAGTCGGGACTAGCGATACCGCAGTTCTTC	CSVESGLAIPQFF
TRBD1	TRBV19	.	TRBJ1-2	TGTGCCAGTAGAGGATCCATCAGGCCCTTCCTACAGGGGGCTGGGATCTATGGCTACACCTTC	CASRGSIRPFLQGAGIYGYTF
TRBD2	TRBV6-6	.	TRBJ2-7	TGTGCCAGCAGTTACCGGCAGGGCGGGGGAACCTACGAGCAGTACTTC	CASSYRQGGGTYEQYF
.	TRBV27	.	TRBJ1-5	TGTGCCAGCAGTTTATCAGCTACCCGGGGTGGCAATCAGCCCCAGCATTTT	CASSLSATRGGNQPQHF
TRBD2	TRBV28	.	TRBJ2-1	TGTGCCAGCGGTGCCGGGCGGGAGGCCTCTCTCAATGAGCAGTTCTTC	CASGAGREASLNEQFF
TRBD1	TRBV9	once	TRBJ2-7	TGTGCCAGCAGCGTAGGGACAGGGGACGAGCAGTACTTC	CASSVGTGDEQYF
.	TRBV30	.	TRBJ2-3	TGTGCCTGGAGTGTACGCGGGTGGGGAGATACGCAGTATTTT	CAWSVRGWGDTQYF
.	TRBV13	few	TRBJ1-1	TGTGCCAGCAGTCTAAGTGATGTGATCGAAGCTTTCTTT	CASSLSDVIEAFF